This TCR beta chain appears in the sequencing data of a study of OX40 agonist ivuxolimab in advanced cancers. Turning to the overall study: The costimulatory receptor OX40 (CD134) was targeted by ivuxolimab, a fully human IgG2 agonistic monoclonal antibody. Intravenous ivuxolimab was administered to patients every 2 weeks at six dose levels: 0.01, 0.1, 0.3, 1.5, 3 and 10 mg/kg. Of the 50 to 55 patients in dose escalation, 19 had hepatocellular carcinoma, some 15 had melanoma, 9 had renal cell carcinoma and 9 had head and neck cancer. A male proportion of around 83% and a mean age of approximately 55 years, ranging from 23 to 79, were recorded for the dose-escalation cohort. Prior anti-PD-1, anti-PD-L1 or anti-CTLA-4 therapy was permitted, and checkpoint inhibitors had been received by approximately 39% of dose-escalation patients. Partial responses were achieved by three dose-escalation patients, of whom one had hepatocellular carcinoma and two had cutaneous melanoma. Peripheral TCRbeta sequencing was intended to test whether TCR sequence diversity was altered and clonal T-cell expansion was caused by ivuxolimab. The paper reports the monotherapy dose-escalation portion (N ≈ 50 patients) of the phase I ivuxolimab trial.

For sequencing of the TCRbeta CDR3 region, genomic DNA was extracted from the sorted cells. The immunoSEQ Assay was used for sequencing of TCRbeta CDR3 regions. Drawn from immuneACCESS, this table holds only the in-frame rearrangements with V and J called that TCRdb kept. Clones are partly lost; checked studies trace under half to an unresolved V gene and leave the rest unexplained. Recorded for this sample are about 73,000 clones; 85% to 90% of them occurred a single time. Roughly 0.5% of the sample goes to the ten largest clones. The trial excluded patients who had a history of autoimmune disease or who were on systemic immunosuppression. Peripheral blood for TCR sequencing was drawn from every dose cohort at baseline, at cycle 4 day 1 and at cycle 7 day 1. The samples were taken from a phase I, first-in-human, multicenter, open-label dose-escalation trial of ivuxolimab. Adults with locally advanced or metastatic head and neck squamous cell, hepatocellular, melanoma or renal cell carcinoma were enrolled in the trial. Before TCR sequencing, CD4+ T cells and CD8+ T cells from peripheral blood were sorted into separate populations.

Of note for this clone: Its recognized antigen is unknown. No much larger clone is present one base from it, and per-base qualities are unavailable.

What the authors observed across the whole study: In partial responders in the 0.1-3.0 mg/kg groups, normalized peripheral clonal expansion was found to be among the lowest, especially among CD8+ T cells. Low levels of normalized T-cell clonal expansion were also seen in some patients who did not respond. On average, CD8+ T cells showed more expanded clones than CD4+ T cells after ivuxolimab. At doses of 0.1 to 3.0 mg/kg, clonal expansion of both CD4+ and CD8+ blood T cells was observed from baseline to week 6. The antigen specificity of the peripheral T cells that underwent clonal expansion was not determined.

The sequence derives from an adult with an advanced solid tumor such as melanoma, head and neck, liver or kidney cancer. Source: CD4+ or CD8+ T cells sorted from blood, taken in a trial of the OX40 agonist ivuxolimab.

The CDR3 region: CASSQAGTNQPQHF. The nucleotides read TGCGCCAGCAGCCAAGCGGGCACCAATCAGCCCCAGCATTTT. The chain joins TRBV4-1 to TRBJ1-5; the D segment cannot be called with confidence. Trimming costs V 1 base and J 3 bases, and their ends lie 7 bases apart. Counted from cysteine to phenylalanine, this CDR3 has 14 amino acids. The CDR3 DNA has 42 bases and is translated from base 1. The germline V gene provides CDR1 MGHRA and CDR2 YSYEKL.